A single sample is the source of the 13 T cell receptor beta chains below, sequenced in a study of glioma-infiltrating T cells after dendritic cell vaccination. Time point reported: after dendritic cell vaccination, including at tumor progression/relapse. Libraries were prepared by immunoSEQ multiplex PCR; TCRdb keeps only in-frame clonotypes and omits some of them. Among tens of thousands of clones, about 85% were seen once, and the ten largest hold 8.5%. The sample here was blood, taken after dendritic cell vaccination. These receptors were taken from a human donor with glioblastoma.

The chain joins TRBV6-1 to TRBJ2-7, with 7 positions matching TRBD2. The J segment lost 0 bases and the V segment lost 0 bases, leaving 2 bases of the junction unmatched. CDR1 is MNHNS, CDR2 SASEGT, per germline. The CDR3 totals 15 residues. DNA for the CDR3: TGTGCCAGCAGTGAAGCAGGGGAGGGCTCCTACGAGCAGTACTTC. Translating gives CASSEAGEGSYEQYF.

The CDR3 nucleotides read TGTGCCAGCAGCTTGGGTGACAGGGGAGATGGCTACACCTTC. Protein: CASSLGDRGDGYTF. The rearrangement uses TRBV5-6 and TRBJ1-2; 8 bases are shared with TRBD1. Germline V gene data show CDR1 as SGHDT and CDR2 as YYEEEE. The CDR3 has 14 residues. The junction had 4 bases not matched to a gene; V was cut back by 0 bases and J by 6 bases.

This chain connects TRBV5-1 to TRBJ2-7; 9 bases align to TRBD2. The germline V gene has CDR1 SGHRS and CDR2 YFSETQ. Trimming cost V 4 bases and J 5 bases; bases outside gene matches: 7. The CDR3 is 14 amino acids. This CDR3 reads CASSPIAGVDEQYF. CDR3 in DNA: TGCGCCAGCAGCCCGATAGCGGGAGTGGACGAGCAGTACTTC. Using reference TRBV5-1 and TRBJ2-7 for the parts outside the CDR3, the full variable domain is KAGVTQTPRYLIKTRGQQVTLSCSPISGHRSVSWYQQTPGQGLQFLFEYFSETQRNKGNFPGRFSGRQFSNSRSEMNVSTLELGDSALYLCASSPIAGVDEQYFGPGTRLTVT.

CDR3 DNA sequence: TGTGCCAGCAGTGAATATGGCGGGAGTGTGGAGACCCAGTACTTC. This translates into CASSEYGGSVETQYF. The rearrangement joins TRBV6-1 to TRBJ2-5, with TRBD2 matching 7 bases. Germline CDR1 is MNHNS and CDR2 is SASEGT. The trim removed 2 bases at V and 5 bases at J, leaving 8 bases unmatched. The CDR3 runs to 15 residues.

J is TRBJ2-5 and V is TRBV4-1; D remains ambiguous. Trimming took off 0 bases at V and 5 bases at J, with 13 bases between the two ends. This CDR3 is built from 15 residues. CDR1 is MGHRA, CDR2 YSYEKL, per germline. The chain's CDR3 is CASSQDSSVMETQYF. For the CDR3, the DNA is TGCGCCAGCAGCCAAGATTCCTCCGTAATGGAGACCCAGTACTTC.

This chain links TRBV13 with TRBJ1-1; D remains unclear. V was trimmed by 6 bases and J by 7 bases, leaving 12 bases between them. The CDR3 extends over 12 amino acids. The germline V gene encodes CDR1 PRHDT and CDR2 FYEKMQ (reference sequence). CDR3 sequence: CASSSPRVEAFF. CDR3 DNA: TGTGCCAGCAGTTCCCCCCGGGTTGAAGCTTTCTTT.

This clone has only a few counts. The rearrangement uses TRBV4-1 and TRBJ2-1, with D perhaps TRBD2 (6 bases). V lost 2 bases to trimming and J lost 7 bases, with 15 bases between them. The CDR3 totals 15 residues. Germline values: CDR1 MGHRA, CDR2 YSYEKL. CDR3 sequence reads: CASSQFGGGTNEQFF. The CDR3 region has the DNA TGCGCCAGCAGCCAATTCGGCGGCGGGACGAATGAGCAGTTCTTC.

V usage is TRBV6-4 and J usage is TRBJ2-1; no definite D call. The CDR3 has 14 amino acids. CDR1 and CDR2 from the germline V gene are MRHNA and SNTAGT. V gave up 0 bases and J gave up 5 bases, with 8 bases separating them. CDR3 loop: CASSDSTRNNEQFF. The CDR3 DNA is TGTGCCAGCAGTGACTCCACGAGGAACAATGAGCAGTTCTTC.

Here the CDR3 reads CASRTGANSGANVLTF. DNA of the CDR3: TGTGCCAGCCGGACAGGGGCAAACTCTGGGGCCAACGTCCTGACTTTC. The chain links TRBV2 to TRBJ2-6; TRBD1 matches 9 bases. The CDR3 spans 16 residues. Germline lookup yields CDR1 SNHLY and CDR2 FYNNEI. Germline trimming cut 8 bases from V and 0 bases from J; bases unmatched to any gene: 5.

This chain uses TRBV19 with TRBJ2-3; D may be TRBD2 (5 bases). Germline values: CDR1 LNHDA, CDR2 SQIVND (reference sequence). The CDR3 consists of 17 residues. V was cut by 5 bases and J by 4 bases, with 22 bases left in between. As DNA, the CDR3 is TGTGCCAGTAGTCTTCCGGGATCGTCCCCCGGGGCAGATACGCAGTATTTT. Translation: CASSLPGSSPGADTQYF.

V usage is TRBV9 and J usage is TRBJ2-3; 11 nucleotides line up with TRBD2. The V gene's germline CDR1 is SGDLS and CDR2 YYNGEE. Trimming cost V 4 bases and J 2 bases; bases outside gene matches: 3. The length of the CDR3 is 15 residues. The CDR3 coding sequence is TGTGCCAGCAGCTTTAGCGGGAGGGTCACAGATACGCAGTATTTT. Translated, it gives CASSFSGRVTDTQYF.

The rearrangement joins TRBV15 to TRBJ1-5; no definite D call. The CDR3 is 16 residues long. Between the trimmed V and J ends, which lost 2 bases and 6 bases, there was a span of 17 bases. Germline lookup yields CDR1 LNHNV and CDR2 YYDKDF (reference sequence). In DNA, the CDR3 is TGTGCCACCAGCAGAACCCCTTTGGGGAGAGGTCAGCCCCAGCATTTT. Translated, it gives CATSRTPLGRGQPQHF.

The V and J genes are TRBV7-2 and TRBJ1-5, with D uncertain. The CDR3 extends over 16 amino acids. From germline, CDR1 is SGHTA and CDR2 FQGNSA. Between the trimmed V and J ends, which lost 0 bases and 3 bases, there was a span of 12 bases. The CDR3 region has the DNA TGTGCCAGCAGCTTAGCGCTCGAGGGCGTCAATCAGCCCCAGCATTTT. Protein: CASSLALEGVNQPQHF.